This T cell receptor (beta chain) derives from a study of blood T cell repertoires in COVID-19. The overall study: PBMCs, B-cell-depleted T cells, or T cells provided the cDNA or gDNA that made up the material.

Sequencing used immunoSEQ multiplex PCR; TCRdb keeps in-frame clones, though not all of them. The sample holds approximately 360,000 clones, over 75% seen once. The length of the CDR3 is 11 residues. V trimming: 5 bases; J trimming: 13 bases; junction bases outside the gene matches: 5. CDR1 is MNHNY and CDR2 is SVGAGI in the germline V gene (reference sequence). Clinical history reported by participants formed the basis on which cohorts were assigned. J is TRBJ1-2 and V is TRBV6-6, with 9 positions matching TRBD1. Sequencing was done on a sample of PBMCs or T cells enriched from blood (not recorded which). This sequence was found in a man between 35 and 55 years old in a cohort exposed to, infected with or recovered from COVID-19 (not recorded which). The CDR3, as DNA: TGTGCCAGCAGTACAGGGGGCGCGGGCACCTTC. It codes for CASSTGGAGTF.